The 17 T cell receptor beta chains below come from one sample, sequenced in a study of blood T cell repertoires in COVID-19. Method: immunoSEQ multiplex PCR; TCRdb's copy keeps in-frame clones and lacks some. The profile shows 200,000 to 250,000 clones, more than 75% of them singletons. The sample taken for sequencing was peripheral blood. These receptors came from an elderly woman with COVID-19, enrolled during active disease.

The chain has TRBV7-9 and TRBJ1-6; TRBD1 matches at 7 bases. Trimming took 5 bases from V and 6 from J; bases not matched to a gene: 7. Germline V lookup: CDR1 SEHNR, CDR2 FQNEAQ (reference sequence). This CDR3 contains 15 residues. The CDR3 loop is CASSPDGQANSPLHF. The CDR3 region has the DNA TGTGCCAGCAGCCCCGACGGACAGGCTAATTCACCCCTCCACTTT. The entire variable domain, with the rest obtained from reference TRBV7-9 and TRBJ1-6, is as follows: DTGVSQNPRHKITKRGQNVTFRCDPISEHNRLYWYRQTLGQGPEFLTYFQNEAQLEKSRLLSDRFSAERPKGSFSTLEIQRTEQGDSAMYLCASSPDGQANSPLHFGNGTRLTVT.

The chain employs TRBV30 and TRBJ1-1; 7 bases map to TRBD1. The ends lost 4 bases at V and 5 bases at J; junction bases unmatched: 10. CDR1 is GTSNPN, CDR2 SVGIG, per germline (reference sequence). The CDR3 is 14 residues long. CDR3 sequence (DNA): TGTGCCTGGATCTCACAGGGGAGTAAGACTGAAGCTTTCTTT. This gives the protein CAWISQGSKTEAFF.

The chain links TRBV30 to TRBJ2-7; unclear D gene. CDR1 GTSNPN and CDR2 SVGIG come from the germline V gene (reference sequence). The V end lost 3 bases, the J end lost 6 bases, and 18 bases lay between the germline ends. CDR3 size: 14 residues. CDR3 sequence (DNA): TGTGCCTGGAGAAGTTCTGCGACTCTCCTCGAGCAGTACTTC. Translating gives CAWRSSATLLEQYF.

This chain connects TRBV2 to TRBJ2-3; TRBD2 matches 8 bases. The trim removed 7 bases at V and 3 bases at J, leaving 12 bases unmatched. The length of the CDR3 is 16 residues. Germline V gene lookup returns CDR1 SNHLY and CDR2 FYNNEI. In nucleotides, the CDR3 is TGTGCCAGCATGGAGGTGGTAGCGGGAAGGACAGATACGCAGTATTTT. Translation gives CASMEVVAGRTDTQYF.

The chain employs TRBV6-1 and TRBJ1-1; tentatively, D is TRBD1 (6 bases). The CDR3 is 12 residues long. Germline values: CDR1 MNHNS, CDR2 SASEGT. Trimming cost V 8 bases and J 1 base, with 8 bases left between them. DNA of the CDR3: TGTGCCAGCTTCAGGGGGAACACTGAAGCTTTCTTT. As protein: CASFRGNTEAFF.

This clone was seen more than once but under ten times. The chain is built from TRBV7-9 and TRBJ2-3, with D perhaps matching TRBD2 (5 bases). V was cut by 9 bases and J by 3 bases, with 13 bases left in between. The germline gives CDR1 SEHNR, CDR2 FQNEAQ (reference sequence). The length of the CDR3 is 13 residues. CDR3 DNA sequence: TGTGCCAGTTCCCGGGGAGTAACAGATACGCAGTATTTT. Protein: CASSRGVTDTQYF. Looking up the rest from reference TRBV7-9 and TRBJ2-3 gives the full variable domain: DTGVSQNPRHKITKRGQNVTFRCDPISEHNRLYWYRQTLGQGPEFLTYFQNEAQLEKSRLLSDRFSAERPKGSFSTLEIQRTEQGDSAMYLCASSRGVTDTQYFGPGTRLTVL.

This clone occurred a few times. The rearrangement uses TRBV7-2 and TRBJ1-5, with D tentatively TRBD1 (5 bases). The CDR3 covers 15 residues. The germline V gene has CDR1 SGHTA and CDR2 FQGNSA. Trimming took 1 base from V and 4 from J, leaving 11 bases between them. DNA of the CDR3: TGTGCCAGCAGCTTAGTTTCCGGGACTAATCAGCCCCAGCATTTT. Residues: CASSLVSGTNQPQHF.

The chain is built from TRBV13 and TRBJ2-7, with 11 positions matching TRBD2. V lost 5 bases to trimming and J lost 2 bases; unmatched junction nucleotides: 8. The CDR3 has 16 residues. CDR1 PRHDT and CDR2 FYEKMQ come from the germline V gene (reference sequence). CDR3 sequence: CASSISGTSGTYEQYF. CDR3 nucleotides: TGTGCCAGCAGCATCTCCGGGACTAGCGGAACCTACGAGCAGTACTTC.

The chain is built from TRBV30 and TRBJ1-3; 9 bases fit TRBD1. The CDR3 extends over 16 amino acids. V lost 3 bases and J lost 1; bases outside the gene matches: 7. Germline-derived CDR1 and CDR2 are GTSNPN and SVGIG (reference sequence). The CDR3 DNA sequence: TGTGCCTGGAGGGCAGACAGGGGGAGGTCTGGAAACACCATATATTTT. This encodes CAWRADRGRSGNTIYF. The variable domain in full, with the rest retrieved from reference TRBV30 and TRBJ1-3, is SQTIHQWPATLVQPVGSPLSLECTVEGTSNPNLYWYRQAAGRGLQLLFYSVGIGQISSEVPQNLSASRPQDRQFILSSKKLLLSDSGFYLCAWRADRGRSGNTIYFGEGSWLTVV.

A single count supports this clone. The chain is built from TRBV19 and TRBJ2-5; TRBD2 matches 7 bases. The junction had 6 bases not matched to a gene; V was cut back by 4 bases and J by 1 base. From germline, CDR1 is LNHDA and CDR2 SQIVND (reference sequence). This CDR3 contains 15 residues. The chain's CDR3 is CASSRGGDPQETQYF. For the CDR3, the DNA is TGTGCCAGTAGTAGGGGGGGAGACCCCCAAGAGACCCAGTACTTC.

The CDR3 DNA reads TGTGCCAGCTCACCTAATCTCAGGGGATGGGACAATGAGCAGTTCTTC. Amino acid sequence: CASSPNLRGWDNEQFF. The chain has TRBV18 and TRBJ2-1, with D possibly being TRBD1 (6 bases). Between the trimmed V and J ends, which lost 3 bases and 5 bases, there was a span of 17 bases. Germline CDR1 reads KGHSH; CDR2 reads LQKENI. The length of the CDR3 is 16 residues.

The genes are TRBV13 and TRBJ2-7; D not resolved. The CDR3 extends over 13 amino acids. Germline values: CDR1 PRHDT, CDR2 FYEKMQ (reference sequence). V shed 7 bases and J shed 3 bases, with 13 bases lying between them. CDR3 sequence reads: CASTLALGYEQYF. CDR3 nucleotides: TGTGCCAGCACCTTGGCTCTAGGCTACGAGCAGTACTTC.

This sequence joins TRBV11-1 and TRBJ1-2; 9 bases are a match to TRBD1. Per germline, CDR1 SGHAT and CDR2 FQDESV (reference sequence). This CDR3 is 13 amino acids long. With 5 bases clipped from V and 4 bases from J, the junction kept 2 bases outside the gene matches. DNA of the CDR3: TGTGCCAGCAGCCCGGACAGGGGCTATGGCTACACCTTC. Its protein is CASSPDRGYGYTF.

This clone came up once. The genes are TRBV5-1 and TRBJ2-7, with 7 nucleotides matching TRBD1. V shed 0 bases, J shed 2 bases, and the junction held 5 bases outside the gene matches. Germline-derived CDR1 and CDR2 are SGHRS and YFSETQ. The CDR3 runs to 15 residues. DNA for the CDR3: TGCGCCAGCAGCTTGGGGCCGACAGGGCCCTACGAGCAGTACTTC. This codes for CASSLGPTGPYEQYF.

The chain has TRBV29-1 and TRBJ2-2; 11 bases are shared with TRBD2. This CDR3 region has 15 residues. V lost 5 bases, J lost 5 bases, and 7 bases stayed unmatched. Germline-derived CDR1 and CDR2 are SQVTM and ANQGSEA. The CDR3 loop is CSVLGLAGLTGELFF. As DNA, the CDR3 is TGCAGCGTTCTCGGACTAGCGGGTCTAACCGGGGAGCTGTTTTTT.

The V gene is TRBV28, the J gene TRBJ1-4; perhaps TRBD1 as D (6 bases). V was cut by 3 bases and J by 5 bases, with 13 bases left in between. In germline, CDR1 is MDHEN, CDR2 SYDVKM. This CDR3 contains 15 residues. This CDR3 reads CASSFAGTGNEKLFF. The CDR3 DNA follows: TGTGCCAGCAGTTTTGCTGGTACAGGGAATGAAAAACTGTTTTTT.

The chain uses TRBV7-9 and TRBJ2-7; D gene uncertain. CDR1 is SEHNR, CDR2 FQNEAQ, per germline (reference sequence). Trimming shortened V by 1 base and J by 5 bases, and 3 bases separated the two germline ends. This CDR3 region has 11 residues. The DNA of the CDR3 is TGTGCCAGCAGCTTAGTCGACGAGCAGTACTTC. This translates into CASSLVDEQYF.